This T cell receptor (beta chain) was captured in a study of blood T cell repertoires in COVID-19. The overall study: From T cells, B-cell-depleted T cells, or PBMCs came the material, which was cDNA or gDNA.

The CDR3 consists of 16 residues. V lost 1 base to trimming and J lost 2 bases; unmatched junction nucleotides: 5. CDR1 and CDR2 from the germline V gene are LGHDT and YNNKEL (reference sequence). Original processing notes: Scientists estimated how many nucleated cells there were by amplifying reference gene primers. Using immunoSEQ multiplex PCR, the repertoire was profiled, and TCRdb retains in-frame clones only, with some absent. V, J and clone size are those of that table, while D and trimming were read from the DNA. The sample contains roughly 180,000 clones, around 79% of which appear only once.

The receptor's source is a man in his sixties with active or convalescent COVID-19. V usage is TRBV3-1 (or the pseudogene TRBV3-2) and J usage is TRBJ2-1, with 7 nucleotides matching TRBD2. Specimen: peripheral blood. The CDR3 sequence is CASSQAGGLAYNEQFF. The CDR3 region has the DNA TGTGCCAGCAGCCAAGCCGGAGGACTAGCCTACAATGAGCAGTTCTTC.